This TCR beta chain was obtained from a study of OX40 agonist ivuxolimab in advanced cancers. The overall study: Three partial responders included one hepatocellular carcinoma patient and two cutaneous melanoma patients.

Data came from immunoSEQ multiplex PCR; TCRdb stores just in-frame clones and leaves some out. The sample contains more than 20,000 clones, about 85% of which appear only once. Overall study findings and caveats: Researchers did not determine the expanded peripheral T cells' antigen specificity.

As to this clone: What it recognizes is unknown.

V lost 3 bases to trimming and J lost 2 bases, with 12 bases between them. This CDR3 is built from 15 residues. The germline gives CDR1 MDHEN, CDR2 SYDVKM. Here the sequenced sample was CD4+ or CD8+ T cells sorted from blood, taken in a trial of the OX40 agonist ivuxolimab. The chain recombines TRBV28 with TRBJ2-3; D unresolved. This receptor was identified in an adult with an advanced solid tumor such as melanoma, head and neck, liver or kidney cancer. DNA of the CDR3: TGTGCCAGCAGTTTTTTGCGGATTCCCACAGATACGCAGTATTTT. This codes for CASSFLRIPTDTQYF.